The text below deals with one TCR beta chain. Its antigen is not known. The data derive from a study of T cell responses to AZD1222 COVID-19 vaccine. General observations from the study: Donor demographics were predominantly white British with a female majority; clonal diversity may be underestimated. After the peak T cell response, and only then, were repertoires sampled. The breadth and depth of Spike-specific TCRs increased once two AZD1222 doses had been given. At baseline, seropositivity was found in only a handful of AZD1222 recipients.

Using immunoSEQ multiplex PCR, the repertoire was profiled, and TCRdb retains in-frame clones only, with some absent. The sample holds some 130,000 clones, approximately 91% seen once. This sequence was found in an adult who received the AZD1222 COVID-19 vaccine. Sequencing used peripheral blood, obtained 28 days after the second AZD1222 dose.

The CDR3 region is CASSPRLGNQPQHF. Written as DNA, the CDR3 is TGTGCCAGCAGCCCTCGGTTGGGCAATCAGCCCCAGCATTTT. The rearrangement uses TRBV5-6 and TRBJ1-5, with D uncertain. V was pared by 4 bases and J by 2 bases, with 10 bases between. There are 14 residues in the CDR3. The germline V gene encodes CDR1 SGHDT and CDR2 YYEEEE.